This T cell receptor beta chain is from a study of blood T cell repertoires in COVID-19 (dated by TCRdb to the early 2020s). Regarding the complete study: The collaborator samples originated in the United States, Italy and Spain and spanned the acute and convalescent phases of COVID-19. The prospective study material was composed of cDNA or gDNA derived from T cells, B-cell-depleted T cells, or PBMCs. Deeply sampled blood TCRbeta repertoires from subjects exposed to, actively infected with, or recovered from COVID-19 were included in the dataset. The repertoires were made available in a free public database intended to serve as a resource for research on the immune response to SARS-CoV-2. Samples came from the ongoing ImmuneRACE study (first 160 participants) plus 1,254 subjects from 6 global collaborators. A de-identified subject ID, COVID-19 status, age in years and sex were almost always included in the sample metadata. HLA class I and class II types, where available, came from metadata supplied by the sample provider rather than from assay-based typing.

Collaborating institutions collected whole blood in K2EDTA tubes following their own protocols. For TCRbeta analysis, collaborators shipped samples as frozen whole blood, isolated PBMCs, or DNA extracted from either of those sample types. The germline V gene (reference sequence) provides CDR1 MNHEY and CDR2 SMNVEV. Spanning cysteine to phenylalanine, the CDR3 consists of 15 amino acids. Only the CDR3 DNA is retained, 45 bases long and in frame from the first base. Trimming leaves V shorter by 3 bases and J shorter by 6 bases, with the junction holding 9 bases beyond the gene matches. Concerning this clone: The target of this receptor is not known. Per-base qualities were not stored, and no clone one base away is much larger.

Summary of the overall study and its limitations: Clinical and demographic metadata were provided uncurated, with the amount varying by source and participant.

TCRbeta CDR3 regions were amplified from genomic DNA by means of the immunoSEQ Assay, a bias-controlled multiplex PCR. On the study's bioinformatics: Nucleated cell counts per sample were estimated from amplification of reference gene primers within the assay. Sequence reads were collapsed and filtered to measure the absolute abundance of every unique TCRbeta CDR3 rearrangement. Productive Simpson clonality was computed per sample as the square root of Simpson's diversity index over productive rearrangements. TCRdb re-hosts the immuneACCESS table, in-frame sequences only. Its copies lack some clones; in the studies checked, an unresolved V gene accounts for under half of them, and the cause for the rest is not known. The D gene and trimming were derived from the DNA, and the V and J assignments and clone size from that table. The sample data list 88,000 or so clones, and roughly 90% of these were observed just once. The ten top clones hold approximately 6.8% of the sample.

The source of this sequence is a man in his 60s with acute or convalescent COVID-19. Sequencing was performed on peripheral blood. Recombination joined TRBV27 with TRBJ1-1; 8 middle bases align to TRBD1. The CDR3 has the sequence CASSLWTGLGSEAFF. The DNA sequence follows: TGTGCCAGCAGTTTGTGGACAGGGTTAGGTTCTGAAGCTTTCTTT.